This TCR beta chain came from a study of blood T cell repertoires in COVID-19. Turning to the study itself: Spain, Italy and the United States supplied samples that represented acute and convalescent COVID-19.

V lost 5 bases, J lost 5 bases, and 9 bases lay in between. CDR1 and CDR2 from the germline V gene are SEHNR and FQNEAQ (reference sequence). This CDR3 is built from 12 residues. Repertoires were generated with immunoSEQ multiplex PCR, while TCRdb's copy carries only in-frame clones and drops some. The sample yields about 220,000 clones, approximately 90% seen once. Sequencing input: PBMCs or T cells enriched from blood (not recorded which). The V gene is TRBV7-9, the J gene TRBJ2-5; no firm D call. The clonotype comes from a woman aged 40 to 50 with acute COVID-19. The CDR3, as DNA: TGTGCCAGCAGCGGCAGGCGCGAGACCCAGTACTTC. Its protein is CASSGRRETQYF.